This T cell receptor beta chain was captured by sequencing in a study of immune evolution from preneoplasia to lung adenocarcinoma. Sequenced by immunoSEQ multiplex PCR; TCRdb stores in-frame clones only, minus some. The data show under 5,000 clones, approximately 74% seen once. Details on this clone: Its antigen is not identified.

Histologic diagnosis was independently verified by two lung pathologists. Germline loops: CDR1 MNHEY, CDR2 SMNVEV (reference sequence). J was trimmed by 4 bases and V by 6 bases; bases with no gene match: 1. CDR3 length equals 12 residues. Points from the study as a whole: Normal lung had the highest top T cell clone frequencies. Normal lung had highest clonality; later lesions appeared denser, more diverse.

The rearrangement links TRBV27 to TRBJ1-1; 8 positions match TRBD1. Sequenced sample: FFPE adjacent normal lung tissue. The clonotype originates from a person aged 60 to 80 with lung adenocarcinoma. The CDR3, as DNA: TGTGCCAGCAGACAGGGGGGCACTGAAGCTTTCTTT. It codes for CASRQGGTEAFF.